Each of the 25 T cell receptor beta chains below was sequenced from the same sample in a study of regulatory T cells in long-lasting Graves disease. Time point defined: persistent/refractory GD, antithyroid drugs over 5 years with positive TRAb. PBMCs provided the RNA from which the TCR library was made. Library construction for TCR beta used iRepertoire HTBI primers and Arm-PCR of CDR3 regions. TCRdb processed the multiplex PCR reads anew with MiXCR; each CDR3 protein has one entry. The sample lists around 460,000 distinct CDR3 sequences, 22% occurring once. The sequenced sample was peripheral blood mononuclear cells (PBMCs), obtained when the disease was refractory, from a patient treated with antithyroid drugs. The receptors here all came from a female donor with Graves disease.

This clonotype occurred many times. The chain recombines TRBV5-1 with TRBJ1-2; maybe TRBD1 (6 bases). Deletions cut 4 bases from V and 4 bases from J, with 17 bases between. The CDR3 runs 15 residues. Per the germline V gene, CDR1 is SGHRS and CDR2 is YFSETQ. DNA for the CDR3: TGCGCCAGCAGCGAGCGGGGGCAGATGGGCTATGGCTACACCTTC. Amino acids: CASSERGQMGYGYTF.

The gene calls are TRBV20-1 and TRBJ1-5; TRBD1 agrees at 8 bases. V dropped 3 bases and J dropped 7; count of bases not matched to a gene: 11. Germline values: CDR1 DFQATT, CDR2 SNEGSKA (reference sequence). CDR3 length equals 15 residues. CDR3 in DNA: TGCAGTGCTAGGAGGAGGACAGGGTGGACCCAGCCCCAGCATTTT. It yields the protein CSARRRTGWTQPQHF.

A note on this clonotype: One junction end disagrees with the germline gene, perhaps due to a read error. V and J are TRBV7-2 and TRBJ2-7; D remains ambiguous. This CDR3 is built from 14 residues. Looked up from germline, CDR1 is SGHTA and CDR2 is FQGNSA. DNA for the CDR3: TGTGCCAGCAGCTTAGCGCGGCGTGCGAGCGAGCGGTACTTC. Its translation is CASSLARRASERYF.

This clonotype was seen only a few times. The chain recombines TRBV24-1 with TRBJ1-5, with TRBD1 matching over 7 bases. After removal of 5 bases from V and 5 bases from J, the junction contained 8 bases not matched to a gene. CDR3 length equals 15 residues. Germline V gene sequence: CDR1 KGHDR, CDR2 SFDVKD. CDR3 bases: TGTGCCACCAGTGTCTCCGGGAGGGGGCATCAGCCCCAGCATTTT. Protein sequence: CATSVSGRGHQPQHF.

J is TRBJ2-5 and V is TRBV30, with D maybe TRBD2 (6 bases). Per germline, CDR1 GTSNPN and CDR2 SVGIG (reference sequence). V lost 3 bases, J lost 4 bases, and 15 bases lay in between. The CDR3 is 14 residues long. The CDR3 bases are TGTGCCTGGAGCCGCGGAGGGGCGGGAGAGACCCAGTACTTC. Translation gives CAWSRGGAGETQYF.

This clonotype was observed many times. V is TRBV19 and J is TRBJ1-1; no clear D. The CDR3 sequence is 14 residues long. Per the germline V gene, CDR1 is LNHDA and CDR2 is SQIVND (reference sequence). Trimming left V 7 bases short and J 1 base short, with 13 bases between. The CDR3 DNA sequence: TGTGCCAGTAACGAGAATCCGGGGAACACTGAAGCTTTCTTT. Translating it yields CASNENPGNTEAFF.

This clonotype has ten or more counts. The J gene is TRBJ2-7, the V gene TRBV11-2, with TRBD2 identical over 11 bases. J lost 4 bases, V lost 7 bases, and 6 bases had no gene match. The germline gives CDR1 SGHAT, CDR2 FQNNGV. The CDR3 is 14 amino acids. CDR3: CASIGLAGGYEQYF. In DNA form, the CDR3 reads TGTGCCAGCATCGGACTAGCGGGTGGGTACGAGCAGTACTTC.

The V and J genes are TRBV6-5 and TRBJ2-1; D ambiguous. The germline V gene encodes CDR1 MNHEY and CDR2 SVGAGI. This CDR3 comprises 13 residues. V lost 4 bases, J lost 5 bases, and 9 bases lay in between. CDR3 nucleotide sequence: TGTGCCAGCAGTTTCGATAGACACAATGAGCAGTTCTTC. This sequence encodes CASSFDRHNEQFF.

This clonotype has just a few counts. The chain couples TRBV5-1 to TRBJ1-2; no firm D call. V was pared by 0 bases and J by 4 bases, with 10 bases between. Germline-derived CDR1 and CDR2 are SGHRS and YFSETQ. This CDR3 is built from 14 residues. The CDR3 bases are TGCGCCAGCAGCTTGGATCCAGCCTCCTATGGCTACACCTTC. This encodes CASSLDPASYGYTF.

This clonotype showed up just a few times. The rearrangement links TRBV6-5 to TRBJ2-7, with TRBD2 as a possible D gene (6 bases). Trimming removed 2 bases at V and 6 bases at J, with 20 bases between. The CDR3 is 16 amino acids. Germline V gene lookup returns CDR1 MNHEY and CDR2 SVGAGI. The CDR3: CASSYGFQEGGREQYF. DNA of the CDR3: TGTGCCAGCAGTTACGGTTTTCAGGAGGGTGGACGCGAGCAGTACTTC.

This chain links TRBV4-3 with TRBJ1-4; 7 nucleotides agree with TRBD1. This CDR3 has 16 residues. J lost 7 bases, V lost 7 bases, and 15 bases had no gene match. Looked up from germline, CDR1 is LGHNA and CDR2 is YSLEER. The CDR3 nucleotides read TGCGCCAGCACCACAAATCAGGGGGGGGCGGTTGAAAAACTGTTTTTT. It yields the protein CASTTNQGGAVEKLFF.

The rearrangement uses TRBV11-1 and TRBJ2-6, with 8 bases that match TRBD1. Germline V gene lookup returns CDR1 SGHAT and CDR2 FQDESV (reference sequence). The CDR3 is made up of 18 amino acids. V gave up 4 bases and J gave up 0 bases; unmatched junction bases: 8. CDR3 nucleotide sequence: TGTGCCAGCAGCTACGGACAGGGAGCCGGCTCTGGGGCCAACGTCCTGACTTTC. Encoded protein: CASSYGQGAGSGANVLTF.

This clonotype was detected many times. This chain links TRBV27 with TRBJ1-4; D ambiguous. The CDR3 is made up of 14 amino acids. V lost 8 bases, J lost 4 bases, and 14 bases lay in between. Per germline, CDR1 MNHEY and CDR2 SMNVEV (reference sequence). The CDR3 region is CASREAGSNEKLFF. CDR3 nucleotide sequence: TGTGCCAGCCGTGAGGCGGGAAGTAATGAAAAACTGTTTTTT.

The J gene is TRBJ2-3, the V gene TRBV6-2 or TRBV6-3; no firm D call. The CDR3 has 13 amino acids. Per germline, CDR1 MNHEY and CDR2 SVGEGT. V gave up 2 bases and J gave up 5 bases, with 8 bases separating them. In DNA, the CDR3 is TGTGCCAGCAGTTACAATGGGGAAGATACGCAGTATTTT. Protein product: CASSYNGEDTQYF.

The chain joins TRBV30 to TRBJ2-7; D might be TRBD1 or TRBD2, each matching 5 bases. This CDR3 is 13 amino acids long. Trimming cost V 2 bases and J 0 bases, with 8 bases left between them. Germline V gene lookup returns CDR1 GTSNPN and CDR2 SVGIG (reference sequence). CDR3 in amino acids: CAWSRGPSYEQYF. For the CDR3, the DNA is TGTGCCTGGAGTCGGGGACCCTCCTACGAGCAGTACTTC.

This clonotype was seen many times. This chain links TRBV29-1 with TRBJ1-2; 7 positions agree with TRBD1. Trimming at V came to 4 bases and at J to 4 bases, leaving 6 bases not matched to a gene. This CDR3 is built from 13 residues. Per germline, CDR1 SQVTM and CDR2 ANQGSEA. For the CDR3, the DNA is TGCAGCGTTGGTTTCGCAGGGGGCTATGGCTACACCTTC. It encodes CSVGFAGGYGYTF.

This clonotype occurred a few times. V is TRBV5-1 and J is TRBJ1-1, with D possibly TRBD1 on 5 matching bases. Germline lookup yields CDR1 SGHRS and CDR2 YFSETQ. Trimming pared 3 bases from V and 4 bases from J, leaving 16 bases between. The CDR3 sequence is 15 residues long. Written as DNA, the CDR3 is TGCGCCAGCAGCTCCGCGGGGGGGGAGGCCACTGAAGCTTTCTTT. Protein sequence: CASSSAGGEATEAFF.

This clonotype was counted ten times or more. The chain is built from TRBV7-2 and TRBJ1-2; D is possibly TRBD1 (5 bases). Germline CDR1 is SGHTA and CDR2 is FQGNSA. The CDR3 sequence is 14 residues long. V shed 1 base and J shed 8 bases, with 14 bases lying between them. The CDR3 region is CASSLGGPSGGYTF. The CDR3, as DNA: TGTGCCAGCAGCTTAGGGGGACCCTCGGGGGGCTACACCTTC.

This clonotype was seen many times. The V and J genes are TRBV7-2 and TRBJ1-2, with TRBD1 as a possible D gene (5 bases). V lost 5 bases and J 5 bases, leaving 12 bases between the germline ends. CDR1 and CDR2 from the germline V gene are SGHTA and FQGNSA. The CDR3 totals 13 residues. The CDR3 region is CASSLPGGYGYTF. In DNA form, the CDR3 reads TGTGCCAGCAGCCTCCCGGGGGGGTATGGCTACACCTTC.

This clonotype showed up just a few times. The rearrangement links TRBV6-1 to TRBJ2-2; 15 nucleotides align to TRBD2. The V gene's germline CDR1 is MNHNS and CDR2 SASEGT. J lost 0 bases, V lost 7 bases, and 9 bases had no gene match. This CDR3 spans 19 amino acids. The CDR3 region is CASTPAGLAGGTNTGELFF. The CDR3, as DNA: TGTGCCAGCACCCCGGCGGGACTAGCGGGGGGCACGAACACCGGGGAGCTGTTTTTT.

V gene TRBV2 combines with J gene TRBJ1-2, with D perhaps TRBD1 (6 bases). Trimming shortened V by 2 bases and J by 2 bases, and 6 bases separated the two germline ends. Germline loops: CDR1 SNHLY, CDR2 FYNNEI. The CDR3 consists of 13 residues. CDR3 DNA sequence: TGTGCCAGCAGTGAAAGGGGGAACTATGGCTACACCTTC. It specifies CASSERGNYGYTF.

This chain joins TRBV20-1 and TRBJ2-3; no reliable D call. Trimming removed 0 bases at V and 6 bases at J, with 7 bases between. CDR3 size: 12 residues. The germline gives CDR1 DFQATT, CDR2 SNEGSKA (reference sequence). The CDR3 DNA reads TGCAGTGCTAGAGATGTAGGCGATACGCAGTATTTT. Translating gives CSARDVGDTQYF.

This clonotype came up a few times. The genes are TRBV7-3 and TRBJ1-1; a possible D gene is TRBD1 (6 bases). The V end lost 2 bases, the J end lost 11 bases, and 12 bases lay between the germline ends. Looked up from germline, CDR1 is SGHTA and CDR2 is FQGTGA. This CDR3 is 12 amino acids long. CDR3 protein: CASSLQAGEAFF. CDR3 nucleotides: TGTGCCAGCAGCTTACAGGCAGGGGAGGCTTTCTTT.

This clonotype was counted only a few times. The chain has TRBV19 and TRBJ2-7, with D perhaps TRBD1 or TRBD2 (5 bases each). The CDR3 runs 12 residues. Trimming removed 3 bases at V and 7 bases at J, with 10 bases between. In germline, CDR1 is LNHDA, CDR2 SQIVND (reference sequence). DNA of the CDR3: TGTGCCAGTAGTATGGGGACGGGGGAGCAGTACTTC. Protein: CASSMGTGEQYF.

This clonotype was seen a few times. The rearrangement links TRBV18 to TRBJ1-2; 10 bases are shared with TRBD1. From germline, CDR1 is KGHSH and CDR2 LQKENI. This CDR3 contains 15 residues. V dropped 3 bases and J dropped 0; count of bases not matched to a gene: 1. The CDR3 protein is CASSPGQGANYGYTF. CDR3 nucleotide sequence: TGTGCCAGCTCACCTGGACAGGGGGCTAACTATGGCTACACCTTC.